Following are 20 T cell receptor beta chains from one sample sequenced in a study of CD8+CD57+ T cells in acquired aplastic anemia. Patients selected for sequencing had displayed CD8+CD57+ cell expansion by flow cytometry. Genomic DNA, the template, was used for profiling of the TCR beta VDJ and CDR3. Via MiXCR, TCRdb re-called the reads, giving one row per CDR3 protein. The sample yields 210,000 or so distinct CDR3 sequences, under 50% seen once. Sequencing was done on a sample of sorted CD4+, CD8+, or CD8+CD57+ T cells (not recorded which) from PBMCs. These TCRs come from a human donor with aplastic anemia.

The J gene is TRBJ1-2, the V gene TRBV19; D uncertain. The CDR3 length is 12 residues. V lost 8 bases, J lost 4 bases, and 11 bases lay in between. Germline V lookup: CDR1 LNHDA, CDR2 SQIVND (reference sequence). The CDR3 DNA is TGTGCCAGTCAGTCGGAAACCTATGGCTACACCTTC. This sequence encodes CASQSETYGYTF.

This chain connects TRBV20-1 to TRBJ2-5; a possible D gene is TRBD1 (6 bases). CDR1 is DFQATT, CDR2 SNEGSKA, per germline (reference sequence). The CDR3 is made up of 11 amino acids. Trimming took off 2 bases at V and 7 bases at J, with 8 bases between the two ends. CDR3 amino acids: CSARKQGTQYF. DNA of the CDR3: TGCAGTGCTAGAAAACAGGGGACCCAGTACTTC.

This sequence joins TRBV20-1 and TRBJ2-3, with a possible D match to TRBD2 (6 bases). V was trimmed by 5 bases and J by 0 bases, leaving 9 bases between them. Per the germline V gene, CDR1 is DFQATT and CDR2 is SNEGSKA (reference sequence). The CDR3 is 13 amino acids. CDR3 amino acids: CSAPLASTDTQYF. In nucleotides, the CDR3 is TGCAGTGCTCCTCTAGCGAGCACAGATACGCAGTATTTT.

The chain has TRBV19 and TRBJ2-3, with D possibly being TRBD2 (6 bases). Trimming cost V 4 bases and J 4 bases, with 15 bases left between them. Looked up from germline, CDR1 is LNHDA and CDR2 is SQIVND (reference sequence). The CDR3 has 15 residues. In nucleotides, the CDR3 is TGTGCCAGTAGTACCAACGGAGGGTTGGCAGATACGCAGTATTTT. Translation gives CASSTNGGLADTQYF.

About this clonotype itself: Just one base apart from a much larger clone, this may be a read error. The gene calls are TRBV6-5 and TRBJ2-6, with TRBD1 identical over 10 bases. Germline V gene lookup returns CDR1 MNHEY and CDR2 SVGAGI. The CDR3 extends over 16 amino acids. Trimming cost V 0 bases and J 8 bases; bases outside gene matches: 4. CDR3 sequence: CASSYSWTGGTNVLTF. The DNA for the CDR3 is TGTGCCAGCAGTTACTCCTGGACAGGGGGGACCAACGTCCTGACTTTC.

Comments on this clonotype: An end of the junction differs from the germline gene, which may be a read error. V gene TRBV3-1 combines with J gene TRBJ2-2, with TRBD2 matching 7 bases. CDR3 length: 16 residues. Germline values: CDR1 LGHDT, CDR2 YNNKEL (reference sequence). CDR3 in amino acids: CASSQLSGSNTGEPFF. CDR3 DNA: TGTGCCAGCAGCCAACTTAGCGGGTCGAACACCGGGGAGCCGTTTTTT.

This clonotype was detected ten times or more. The chain has TRBV25-1 and TRBJ2-3; D is unclear. The V gene's germline CDR1 is MGHDK and CDR2 SYGVNS. The CDR3 loop spans 14 amino acids. V was cut by 4 bases and J by 6 bases, with 14 bases left in between. DNA for the CDR3: TGTGCCAGCAGTGTCGGCAGTTTTGAGGATACGCAGTATTTT. It encodes CASSVGSFEDTQYF.

This clonotype occurred many times. J is TRBJ2-1 and V is TRBV20-1; 7 nucleotides align to TRBD1. Germline V gene lookup returns CDR1 DFQATT and CDR2 SNEGSKA (reference sequence). This CDR3 has 15 amino acids. The junction had 12 bases not matched to a gene; V was cut back by 5 bases and J by 5 bases. The CDR3 is CSASPFRDSHNEQFF. In DNA form, the CDR3 reads TGCAGTGCTTCCCCCTTCCGGGACAGCCACAATGAGCAGTTCTTC.

This clonotype was counted ten times or more. The chain recombines TRBV5-6 with TRBJ1-6; D is unresolved. V shed 1 base and J shed 13 bases, with 18 bases lying between them. CDR3 size: 15 residues. The V gene's germline CDR1 is SGHDT and CDR2 YYEEEE. CDR3 sequence: CASSLFSAGLFPLHF. As DNA, the CDR3 is TGTGCCAGCAGCTTGTTTTCGGCAGGATTGTTTCCCCTCCACTTT.

This clonotype was observed many times. V and J are TRBV7-3 and TRBJ2-7; D perhaps matches TRBD2 (7 bases). CDR3 length: 14 amino acids. V was clipped by 5 bases and J by 5 bases, with 16 bases between them. Germline V gene sequence: CDR1 SGHTA, CDR2 FQGTGA. This CDR3 reads CASSKGGFINEQYF. In nucleotides, the CDR3 is TGTGCCAGCAGCAAGGGGGGGTTCATCAACGAGCAGTACTTC.

The genes are TRBV5-1 and TRBJ2-1; a weak D match, TRBD1 (6 bases). The CDR3 sequence is 15 residues long. Trimming removed 3 bases at V and 9 bases at J, with 19 bases between. CDR1 is SGHRS and CDR2 is YFSETQ in the germline V gene. The CDR3 DNA is TGCGCCAGCAGCTCCGCCGGGACACGGCGGGTTGAGCAGTTCTTC. Translation: CASSSAGTRRVEQFF.

This clonotype occurred many times. V is TRBV29-1 and J is TRBJ2-7; 8 bases match TRBD1. CDR1 and CDR2 from the germline V gene are SQVTM and ANQGSEA. This CDR3 comprises 12 residues. The CDR3 protein is CAWGRGRNEQYF. CDR3 nucleotides: TGCGCCTGGGGCAGGGGGCGTAACGAGCAGTACTTC.

This clonotype has a count of ten or more. The chain couples TRBV19 to TRBJ2-1, with 11 bases identical to TRBD1. Germline values: CDR1 LNHDA, CDR2 SQIVND (reference sequence). After removal of 0 bases from V and 6 bases from J, the junction contained 7 bases not matched to a gene. The length of the CDR3 is 17 residues. The CDR3 DNA reads TGTGCCAGTAGTATAGACCGGGGACAGGGGGTAGGCAATGAGCAGTTCTTC. This codes for CASSIDRGQGVGNEQFF.

There are a few counts of this clonotype. This chain joins TRBV15 and TRBJ1-6; D might be TRBD1 (6 bases). Germline lookup yields CDR1 LNHNV and CDR2 YYDKDF (reference sequence). Trimming removed 5 bases at V and 13 bases at J, with 9 bases between. CDR3 length: 11 residues. The DNA of the CDR3 is TGTGCCACCAGCGGGGGGGGCCCCCTCCACTTT. Encoded protein: CATSGGGPLHF.

This clonotype was seen a handful of times. The chain has TRBV29-1 and TRBJ2-5; 9 nucleotides align to TRBD1. The CDR3 sequence is 14 residues long. Germline CDR1 SQVTM, CDR2 ANQGSEA. The J segment lost 6 bases and the V segment lost 5 bases, leaving 10 bases of the junction unmatched. As DNA, the CDR3 is TGCAGCGTTACGAACTTGGACAGGGGAAAGACCCAGTACTTC. This translates into CSVTNLDRGKTQYF.

Concerning this clonotype: The junction shows a germline mismatch at one end, possibly a read error. This chain connects TRBV7-7 to TRBJ2-1; the match to TRBD2 covers 14 bases. The CDR3 contains 16 residues. Germline V gene data show CDR1 as SSHAT and CDR2 as FNYEAQ (reference sequence). CDR3 loop: CASRCPGLAGDNEQFF. CDR3 DNA sequence: TGTGCTAGCAGATGCCCGGGACTAGCGGGGGACAATGAGCAGTTCTTC.

This chain links TRBV19 with TRBJ1-2; 7 bases align to TRBD1. Per germline, CDR1 LNHDA and CDR2 SQIVND (reference sequence). The trim removed 4 bases at V and 2 bases at J, leaving 7 bases unmatched. The CDR3 is 15 residues long. Here the CDR3 DNA reads TGTGCCAGTAGTACACAGGGGTTAGTGAACTATGGCTACACCTTC. Residues: CASSTQGLVNYGYTF.

The V gene is TRBV7-7, the J gene TRBJ1-3; unclear D gene. Germline CDR1 and CDR2: SSHAT and FNYEAQ (reference sequence). V was clipped by 0 bases and J by 0 bases, with 9 bases between them. The CDR3 has 16 amino acids. The CDR3: CASSLARISSGNTIYF. Here the CDR3 DNA reads TGTGCCAGCAGCTTAGCGCGGATCAGCTCTGGAAACACCATATATTTT. Full variable domain (outside the CDR3, taken from reference TRBV7-7 and TRBJ1-3): GAGVSQSPRYKVTKRGQDVTLRCDPISSHATLYWYQQALGQGPEFLTYFNYEAQPDKSGLPSDRFSAERPEGSISTLTIQRTEQRDSAMYRCASSLARISSGNTIYFGEGSWLTVV.

Concerning this clonotype itself: A read error may account for a junction end that differs from germline. V is TRBV19 and J is TRBJ1-3, with D uncertain. The CDR3 covers 14 residues. Germline CDR1 LNHDA, CDR2 SQIVND (reference sequence). The CDR3 DNA follows: TGTGCCAGTAGCCTTGGGAGCTCTGGAAACACCATGTATTTT. Its translation: CASSLGSSGNTMYF.

This clonotype was found many times. The chain has TRBV15 and TRBJ2-1, with no clear D. The V gene lost 3 bases and the J gene lost 2 bases, with 8 bases spanning the gap. The germline gives CDR1 LNHNV, CDR2 YYDKDF (reference sequence). The CDR3 length is 14 residues. The CDR3 coding sequence is TGTGCCACCAGCAGGATTAGGACCTACAATGAGCAGTTCTTC. Protein: CATSRIRTYNEQFF.